The 22 T cell receptor beta chains reported below all come from one sample, sequenced in a study of neoadjuvant anti-PD-1 for oral cavity cancer (dated by TCRdb to the early 2020s). Taken with the paper, the label for time point translates to: before neoadjuvant nivolumab. Library preparation used the immunoSEQ multiplex PCR assay. Held by TCRdb, this immuneACCESS table contains in-frame sequences only and omits some clones. Under half of the omission traces to an unresolved V gene where checked; the cause of the rest is unknown. The sample table holds about 15,000 clones, of which roughly 64% were seen once. The ten largest account for approximately 2.1% of the sample. The input for sequencing was PBMCs, taken before nivolumab (anti-PD-1) treatment. These receptors originate from a person aged 40 to 85 with oral cavity squamous cell carcinoma.

The chain carries TRBV11-2 and TRBJ2-5; 13 bases match TRBD2. The ends lost 8 bases at V and 4 bases at J; junction bases unmatched: 16. The CDR3 length is 18 residues. In germline, CDR1 is SGHAT, CDR2 FQNNGV. The CDR3 here is CASGSLQGGLAGRETQYF. CDR3 nucleotide sequence: TGTGCCAGCGGATCTCTTCAGGGGGGACTAGCGGGACGAGAGACCCAGTACTTC. Based on the CDR3 plus reference TRBV11-2 and TRBJ2-5, the full variable domain is EAGVAQSPRYKIIEKRQSVAFWCNPISGHATLYWYQQILGQGPKLLIQFQNNGVVDDSQLPKDRFSAERLKGVDSTLKIQPAKLEDSAVYLCASGSLQGGLAGRETQYFGPGTRLLVL.

The chain has TRBV7-2 and TRBJ2-1, with no clear D. Germline-derived CDR1 and CDR2 are SGHTA and FQGNSA. V gave up 1 base and J gave up 8 bases, with 9 bases separating them. This CDR3 comprises 13 residues. CDR3 in amino acids: CASSLVARDEQFF. CDR3 DNA: TGTGCCAGCAGCTTAGTCGCCCGGGATGAGCAGTTCTTC.

V is TRBV7-2 and J is TRBJ1-1, with a possible D match to TRBD1 (6 bases). V was clipped by 8 bases and J by 0 bases, with 10 bases between them. The germline V gene encodes CDR1 SGHTA and CDR2 FQGNSA. The CDR3 length is 13 residues. This CDR3 reads CASLGQLNTEAFF. In DNA, the CDR3 is TGTGCCAGCCTCGGACAGCTGAACACTGAAGCTTTCTTT. Full variable domain (outside the CDR3, taken from reference TRBV7-2 and TRBJ1-1): GAGVSQSPSNKVTEKGKDVELRCDPISGHTALYWYRQSLGQGLEFLIYFQGNSAPDKSGLPSDRFSAERTGGSVSTLTIQRTQQEDSAVYLCASLGQLNTEAFFGQGTRLTVV.

This chain uses TRBV6-4 with TRBJ2-7; D unresolved. Germline-derived CDR1 and CDR2 are MRHNA and SNTAGT. V lost 0 bases, J lost 2 bases, and 8 bases lay in between. The CDR3 runs 14 residues. CDR3 residues: CASSDSWLTYEQYF. The DNA for the CDR3 is TGTGCCAGCAGTGACTCCTGGCTGACCTACGAGCAGTACTTC.

V is TRBV14 and J is TRBJ2-7, with 10 bases aligning to TRBD1. The length of the CDR3 is 16 residues. Germline V gene lookup returns CDR1 SGHDN and CDR2 FVKESK. The ends lost 4 bases at V and 3 bases at J; junction bases unmatched: 9. CDR3 nucleotide sequence: TGTGCCAGCAGCCGCGACAGGGGGCAGAGTGGCTACGAGCAGTACTTC. This encodes CASSRDRGQSGYEQYF.

V gene TRBV4-1 combines with J gene TRBJ2-3; 13 bases map to TRBD2. Germline CDR1 is MGHRA and CDR2 is YSYEKL. V lost 2 bases, J lost 5 bases, and 4 bases stayed unmatched. The CDR3 has 16 amino acids. The CDR3: CASSQRLAGGLDTQYF. The CDR3 region has the DNA TGCGCCAGCAGCCAAAGACTAGCGGGAGGCCTAGATACGCAGTATTTT.

This clone came up a few times. The V call is TRBV5-1, the J call TRBJ1-6, with unresolved D. CDR1 is SGHRS and CDR2 is YFSETQ in the germline V gene. The V end was cut by 0 bases, the J end by 8 bases, with 18 bases between. The CDR3 is 17 amino acids. The CDR3, as DNA: TGCGCCAGCAGCTTGGCCTGGGGTGGCGGTAACGATTCACCCCTCCACTTT. Amino acids: CASSLAWGGGNDSPLHF.

DNA of the CDR3: TGTGCCAGCAGTTACGGGGGGCCAGGGAATGGCTACACCTTC. Its protein is CASSYGGPGNGYTF. The J gene is TRBJ1-2, the V gene TRBV6-5, with D maybe TRBD1 (6 bases). This CDR3 has 14 amino acids. With 2 bases removed from V and 6 bases from J, the gap between germline ends came to 13 bases. The germline CDR1 and CDR2 sequences are MNHEY and SVGAGI.

This clone appeared a few times. The chain joins TRBV28 to TRBJ2-2; a possible D gene is TRBD2 (6 bases). V lost 5 bases and J lost 2, with 9 bases in between. Germline V gene data show CDR1 as MDHEN and CDR2 as SYDVKM. The CDR3 loop spans 14 amino acids. CDR3 DNA sequence: TGTGCCAGCAGTCGGGGGATTAACACCGGGGAGCTGTTTTTT. It codes for CASSRGINTGELFF. Using reference TRBV28 and TRBJ2-2 for the parts outside the CDR3, the full variable domain is DVKVTQSSRYLVKRTGEKVFLECVQDMDHENMFWYRQDPGLGLRLIYFSYDVKMKEKGDIPEGYSVSREKKERFSLILESASTNQTSMYLCASSRGINTGELFFGEGSRLTVL.

This clone was seen only once. The chain employs TRBV5-6 and TRBJ1-1; no definite D call. Trimming took 0 bases from V and 0 from J, leaving 9 bases between them. This CDR3 has 15 residues. Per germline, CDR1 SGHDT and CDR2 YYEEEE. CDR3 DNA sequence: TGTGCCAGCAGCTTGGGGGCAGCATTGAACACTGAAGCTTTCTTT. This gives the protein CASSLGAALNTEAFF.

The sample holds one count of this clone. This chain links TRBV13 with TRBJ2-3; D uncertain. Germline assignment: CDR1 PRHDT and CDR2 FYEKMQ (reference sequence). V was pared by 0 bases and J by 3 bases, with 10 bases between. The CDR3 covers 15 residues. The DNA of the CDR3 is TGTGCCAGCAGCTTAGGCAGCGTCGGAACAGATACGCAGTATTTT. This sequence encodes CASSLGSVGTDTQYF.

The chain couples TRBV11-2 to TRBJ2-5, with 7 bases identical to TRBD1. CDR3 length: 16 amino acids. Germline lookup yields CDR1 SGHAT and CDR2 FQNNGV. Germline trimming cut 0 bases from V and 6 bases from J; bases unmatched to any gene: 10. The CDR3 loop reads CASSLDLGARGKTQYF. The DNA for the CDR3 is TGTGCCAGCAGCTTAGATCTTGGGGCCAGGGGGAAGACCCAGTACTTC. The entire variable domain, with the rest obtained from reference TRBV11-2 and TRBJ2-5, is as follows: EAGVAQSPRYKIIEKRQSVAFWCNPISGHATLYWYQQILGQGPKLLIQFQNNGVVDDSQLPKDRFSAERLKGVDSTLKIQPAKLEDSAVYLCASSLDLGARGKTQYFGPGTRLLVL.

This chain uses TRBV29-1 with TRBJ2-3; D remains unclear. CDR3 length: 10 amino acids. The germline gives CDR1 SQVTM, CDR2 ANQGSEA. V was pared by 1 base and J by 4 bases, with 0 bases between. CDR3: CSVEADTQYF. CDR3 sequence (DNA): TGCAGCGTTGAAGCAGATACGCAGTATTTT.

This chain uses TRBV9 with TRBJ2-1, with 9 positions matching TRBD1. Germline V gives CDR1 SGDLS, CDR2 YYNGEE. This CDR3 region has 14 residues. V shed 6 bases and J 2 bases; nucleotides not matched to a gene: 3. The CDR3 region is CASTRDRAYNEQFF. The CDR3 region has the DNA TGTGCCAGCACCCGGGACAGGGCCTACAATGAGCAGTTCTTC. The complete variable domain, with remaining parts taken from reference TRBV9 and TRBJ2-1, reads DSGVTQTPKHLITATGQRVTLRCSPRSGDLSVYWYQQSLDQGLQFLIQYYNGEERAKGNILERFSAQQFPDLHSELNLSSLELGDSALYFCASTRDRAYNEQFFGPGTRLTVL.

DNA for the CDR3: TGTGCCAGCAGCGTAGTAATAGGCCCGACCGCCGCCATATATTTT. Encoded protein: CASSVVIGPTAAIYF. The chain recombines TRBV9 with TRBJ1-3; the D is unclear. With 0 bases removed from V and 11 bases from J, the gap between germline ends came to 18 bases. Germline CDR1 SGDLS, CDR2 YYNGEE. This CDR3 contains 15 residues.

V gene TRBV29-1 combines with J gene TRBJ1-4; the D gene is possibly TRBD1 (5 bases). From germline, CDR1 is SQVTM and CDR2 ANQGSEA. Trimming shortened V by 4 bases and J by 5 bases, and 8 bases separated the two germline ends. This CDR3 is built from 12 residues. In nucleotides, the CDR3 is TGCAGCGTTGGGTACAGGAATGAAAAACTGTTTTTT. This codes for CSVGYRNEKLFF.

V usage is TRBV5-1 and J usage is TRBJ1-1, with no clear D. The V gene's germline CDR1 is SGHRS and CDR2 YFSETQ. CDR3 length: 15 residues. Trimming pared 4 bases from V and 3 bases from J, leaving 16 bases between. In DNA, the CDR3 is TGCGCCAGCAGCAGGACGGGCGGATCAGACACTGAAGCTTTCTTT. Translation: CASSRTGGSDTEAFF. The full variable domain, with the rest looked up from reference TRBV5-1 and TRBJ1-1, is KAGVTQTPRYLIKTRGQQVTLSCSPISGHRSVSWYQQTPGQGLQFLFEYFSETQRNKGNFPGRFSGRQFSNSRSEMNVSTLELGDSALYLCASSRTGGSDTEAFFGQGTRLTVV.

The J gene is TRBJ1-6, the V gene TRBV14; the D gene is possibly TRBD1 (5 bases). V was cut by 4 bases and J by 10 bases, with 17 bases left in between. The germline V gene has CDR1 SGHDN and CDR2 FVKESK. The CDR3 extends over 15 amino acids. For the CDR3, the DNA is TGTGCCAGCAGCCTTACTGGGGCAGTGGGATCACCCCTCCACTTT. It specifies CASSLTGAVGSPLHF.

Details on this clone: The sample carries other DNA sequences with the same CDR3. This chain joins TRBV5-3 and TRBJ1-2; TRBD1 agrees at 8 bases. TRBV5-3 is an ORF; its function is uncertain. V dropped 9 bases and J dropped 5; count of bases not matched to a gene: 15. This CDR3 is built from 15 residues. The DNA of the CDR3 is TGTGCCATCCTAGGGGGCGGACAGGGCAAATATGGCTACACCTTC. Translated: CAILGGGQGKYGYTF.

This chain connects TRBV6-4 to TRBJ1-2, with D tentatively TRBD1 (5 bases). The germline V gene has CDR1 MRHNA and CDR2 SNTAGT. CDR3 size: 15 residues. Trimming removed 6 bases from V and 8 bases from J, with 22 bases in between. CDR3 loop: CASSGQGEGSEGYTF. DNA of the CDR3: TGTGCCAGCAGCGGTCAGGGAGAGGGTTCGGAGGGCTACACCTTC.

This chain joins TRBV10-2 and TRBJ1-3; D ambiguous. The length of the CDR3 is 13 residues. The germline V gene encodes CDR1 WSHSY and CDR2 SAAADI. Trimming pared 0 bases from V and 3 bases from J, leaving 3 bases between. The CDR3 DNA sequence: TGCGCCAGCAGTGAGTCGGGTGGAAACACCATATATTTT. Protein sequence: CASSESGGNTIYF.

The chain employs TRBV18 and TRBJ1-6; TRBD1 is a possible D gene (5 bases). This CDR3 is built from 12 residues. V was cut by 3 bases and J by 8 bases, with 5 bases left in between. The germline gives CDR1 KGHSH, CDR2 LQKENI. The CDR3 loop reads CASSPGDSPLHF. CDR3 sequence (DNA): TGTGCCAGCTCACCGGGGGATTCACCCCTCCACTTT.